Following are 17 T cell receptor beta chains from one sample sequenced in a study of T cell clones after liver transplantation. Assay: immunoSEQ multiplex PCR; the TCRdb copy retains only in-frame clones and omits some. The sample includes over 90,000 clones, about 81% seen only once; the top ten take approximately 3%. Specimen: CD4+ T cells from blood, collected 45 to 50 months after liver transplant. Receptors were obtained from a human patient who received a liver transplant. These T cells may partly come from the graft donor.

The genes are TRBV5-3 and TRBJ1-4; D not certain. TRBV5-3 is an open reading frame, and its role is uncertain. V dropped 5 bases and J dropped 5 bases, with 16 bases sitting between them. This CDR3 is built from 15 residues. As DNA, the CDR3 is TGTGCCAGAAGATCCATTCCCAGTCAGAATGAAAAACTGTTTTTT. It is translated as CARRSIPSQNEKLFF.

The chain is built from TRBV7-9 and TRBJ2-2; D ambiguous. Germline V gene sequence: CDR1 SEHNR, CDR2 FQNEAQ (reference sequence). Trimming left V 7 bases short and J 0 bases short, with 6 bases between. CDR3 size: 13 residues. CDR3 sequence reads: CASTFSNTGELFF. For the CDR3, the DNA is TGTGCCAGCACATTTTCGAACACCGGGGAGCTGTTTTTT.

This chain links TRBV29-1 with TRBJ1-1; no clear D gene. Germline lookup yields CDR1 SQVTM and CDR2 ANQGSEA. The CDR3 extends over 16 amino acids. V gave up 5 bases and J gave up 2 bases, with 21 bases separating them. Written as DNA, the CDR3 is TGCAGCGTTAGTTCGGGGTTTTTCCCCACCAACACTGAAGCTTTCTTT. Its protein product is CSVSSGFFPTNTEAFF.

This clone has only one observation. The chain uses TRBV11-2 and TRBJ1-2; D possibly corresponds to TRBD1 (5 bases). Deletions cut 5 bases from V and 1 base from J, with 8 bases between. Germline loops: CDR1 SGHAT, CDR2 FQNNGV. The CDR3 length is 13 residues. CDR3 in DNA: TGTGCCAGCAGCCGGGACCGTAACTATGGCTACACCTTC. It specifies CASSRDRNYGYTF.

The CDR3 spells CASSRDPGTDTQYF. CDR3 coding DNA: TGTGCCAGCAGCCGGGACCCAGGAACAGATACGCAGTATTTT. The V call is TRBV11-2, the J call TRBJ2-3; the D call may be TRBD1 or TRBD2 (5 bases each). Germline loops: CDR1 SGHAT, CDR2 FQNNGV. This CDR3 has 14 residues. Trimming pared 5 bases from V and 3 bases from J, leaving 12 bases between.

The chain has TRBV28 and TRBJ1-3; D possibly corresponds to TRBD1 (5 bases). V shed 6 bases and J shed 3 bases, with 9 bases lying between them. Per the germline V gene, CDR1 is MDHEN and CDR2 is SYDVKM. The CDR3 consists of 13 residues. The CDR3 nucleotides are TGTGCCAGCAGGACAGAAATTGGAAACACCATATATTTT. It encodes CASRTEIGNTIYF.

The chain has TRBV11-2 and TRBJ1-1; unclear D gene. Trimming stripped 3 bases from V and 4 bases from J, with 12 bases between. Germline V gene data show CDR1 as SGHAT and CDR2 as FQNNGV. The CDR3 covers 14 residues. The CDR3 DNA reads as TGTGCCAGCAGCTTTATGCCGGACTCCACTGAAGCTTTCTTT. Its protein is CASSFMPDSTEAFF.

This chain joins TRBV11-3 and TRBJ2-5, with unresolved D. The V and J ends lost 1 base and 4 bases respectively, with 13 bases between them. CDR1 SGHNT and CDR2 YENEEA come from the germline V gene. This CDR3 has 15 residues. The CDR3, as DNA: TGTGCCAGCAGCTTAGGTGTAGGATCAGGAGAGACCCAGTACTTC. The encoded protein is CASSLGVGSGETQYF.

This chain uses TRBV7-9 with TRBJ2-2; 8 bases map to TRBD1. Germline V lookup: CDR1 SEHNR, CDR2 FQNEAQ (reference sequence). V was pared by 3 bases and J by 6 bases, with 3 bases of the junction left unmatched. The CDR3 is made up of 14 amino acids. CDR3 sequence: CASSFGQGPGELFF. CDR3 DNA: TGTGCCAGCAGCTTCGGACAGGGTCCCGGGGAGCTGTTTTTT.

The J gene is TRBJ1-1, the V gene TRBV6-6, with D maybe TRBD1 (5 bases). CDR3 length equals 14 residues. Germline CDR1 MNHNY, CDR2 SVGAGI (reference sequence). V dropped 4 bases and J dropped 0 bases, with 9 bases sitting between them. In DNA, the CDR3 is TGTGCCAGCAGTTTCGACAGAATGAACACTGAAGCTTTCTTT. Translating gives CASSFDRMNTEAFF.

The gene calls are TRBV11-2 and TRBJ2-1; no firm D call. Deletions cut 1 base from V and 2 bases from J, with 12 bases between. CDR3 length: 16 residues. Germline V gene lookup returns CDR1 SGHAT and CDR2 FQNNGV. CDR3 protein: CASSLASTKPYNEQFF. Written as DNA, the CDR3 is TGTGCCAGCAGCTTAGCCTCAACCAAGCCCTACAATGAGCAGTTCTTC.

Only a few counts were recorded for this clone. The chain combines TRBV18 with TRBJ1-5; weak D call: TRBD1 (5 bases). Germline-derived CDR1 and CDR2 are KGHSH and LQKENI. Trimming took 4 bases from V and 5 from J, leaving 12 bases between them. CDR3 length equals 14 residues. Written as DNA, the CDR3 is TGTGCCAGCTCACTTGGGGACTCCGATCAGCCCCAGCATTTT. Its protein is CASSLGDSDQPQHF.

This chain uses TRBV7-3 with TRBJ2-5, with 7 bases fitting TRBD2. V gave up 1 base and J gave up 2 bases; unmatched junction bases: 7. The germline V gene encodes CDR1 SGHTA and CDR2 FQGTGA. The CDR3 has 16 amino acids. The CDR3 loop reads CASSLNMGGRQETQYF. CDR3 nucleotides: TGTGCCAGCAGCTTAAATATGGGCGGGAGACAAGAGACCCAGTACTTC.

This chain uses TRBV27 with TRBJ1-3, with D possibly TRBD1 on 6 matching bases. V shed 2 bases and J shed 7 bases, with 15 bases lying between them. The CDR3 is 15 residues long. Germline V gives CDR1 MNHEY, CDR2 SMNVEV (reference sequence). The CDR3 loop reads CASSLNWQGSNTIYF. DNA for the CDR3: TGTGCCAGCAGTTTAAATTGGCAGGGGAGCAACACCATATATTTT.

The rearrangement joins TRBV6-4 to TRBJ1-1; D unresolved. The CDR3 loop spans 14 amino acids. Trimming removed 6 bases from V and 0 bases from J, with 11 bases in between. Germline values: CDR1 MRHNA, CDR2 SNTAGT. The CDR3 is CASSPGRLNTEAFF. CDR3 DNA sequence: TGTGCCAGCAGCCCAGGACGGTTGAACACTGAAGCTTTCTTT.

The chain uses TRBV5-6 and TRBJ2-7; D call uncertain. V was clipped by 6 bases and J by 5 bases, with 12 bases between them. CDR3 length: 12 residues. In germline, CDR1 is SGHDT, CDR2 YYEEEE. The DNA of the CDR3 is TGTGCCAGCAACGGGTATAGGAACGAGCAGTACTTC. It translates to CASNGYRNEQYF.

V is TRBV5-6 and J is TRBJ1-6; 8 bases agree with TRBD1. Germline loops: CDR1 SGHDT, CDR2 YYEEEE. V gave up 1 base and J gave up 10 bases; unmatched junction bases: 7. This CDR3 spans 15 amino acids. For the CDR3, the DNA is TGTGCCAGCAGCTTGTTAGGACAGGGAGAGTCACCCCTCCACTTT. Encoded protein: CASSLLGQGESPLHF.